The 25 T cell receptor beta chains in this list originate from one sample, sequenced in a study of T-cell reconstitution after alpha-beta-depleted transplantation in children. The authors prepared the TCRbeta library with unique molecular identifiers. TCRdb ran MiXCR on the PCR reads and lists one entry per CDR3 protein. Of roughly 570,000 distinct CDR3 sequences detected, more than 20% appear once; the ten largest clones hold around a third. Sequencing used PBMCs, obtained before TCRalphabeta/CD19-depleted stem cell transplant. The receptors originated from a boy in the first two years of life with Wiskott-Aldrich syndrome, due to receive a stem cell transplant.

The CDR3 reads CASSVTIGQAIGELFF. The CDR3 nucleotides are TGTGCCAGCAGCGTCACCATTGGGCAGGCAATCGGGGAGCTGTTTTTT. The chain recombines TRBV9 with TRBJ2-2; no clear D. The CDR3 runs 16 residues. V was pared by 2 bases and J by 7 bases, with 18 bases between. Germline V gene data show CDR1 as SGDLS and CDR2 as YYNGEE.

This clonotype has more than one count but fewer than ten. This sequence joins TRBV7-2 and TRBJ2-1, with TRBD2 identical over 10 bases. CDR3 length: 14 amino acids. CDR1 is SGHTA and CDR2 is FQGNSA in the germline V gene. The junction had 1 base not matched to a gene; V was cut back by 1 base and J by 7 bases. CDR3 region: CASSLVSGRNEQFF. In DNA, the CDR3 is TGTGCCAGCAGCTTAGTTAGCGGGAGGAATGAGCAGTTCTTC.

This clonotype came up a few times. This chain connects TRBV25-1 to TRBJ2-5; TRBD1 is a possible D gene (6 bases). V lost 4 bases, J lost 5 bases, and 17 bases lay in between. Germline V CDR1 and CDR2: MGHDK, SYGVNS. There are 15 residues in the CDR3. CDR3 protein: CASSVLLGAVETQYF. For the CDR3, the DNA is TGTGCCAGCAGTGTCCTTTTGGGGGCTGTGGAGACCCAGTACTTC.

The chain joins TRBV29-1 to TRBJ1-1, with D unresolved. V was clipped by 4 bases and J by 4 bases, with 13 bases between them. CDR1 SQVTM and CDR2 ANQGSEA come from the germline V gene. The length of the CDR3 is 13 residues. The CDR3 region has the DNA TGCAGCGTTGTGGTAGGGATGGCCACTGAAGCTTTCTTT. Protein sequence: CSVVVGMATEAFF. Supplemented by reference TRBV29-1 and TRBJ1-1, the full variable domain reads SAVISQKPSRDICQRGTSLTIQCQVDSQVTMMFWYRQQPGQSLTLIATANQGSEATYESGFVIDKFPISRPNLTFSTLTVSNMSPEDSSIYLCSVVVGMATEAFFGQGTRLTVV.

This clonotype turned up a few times. The J gene is TRBJ2-3, the V gene TRBV5-1, with D hard to call. The CDR3 loop spans 13 amino acids. V was clipped by 4 bases and J by 6 bases, with 12 bases between them. Per the germline V gene, CDR1 is SGHRS and CDR2 is YFSETQ. Here the CDR3 reads CASSADPVDTQYF. CDR3 DNA: TGCGCCAGCAGCGCGGACCCCGTGGATACGCAGTATTTT. Drawing the rest from reference TRBV5-1 and TRBJ2-3, the complete variable domain is KAGVTQTPRYLIKTRGQQVTLSCSPISGHRSVSWYQQTPGQGLQFLFEYFSETQRNKGNFPGRFSGRQFSNSRSEMNVSTLELGDSALYLCASSADPVDTQYFGPGTRLTVL.

This chain links TRBV6-6 with TRBJ1-4; D is unresolved. Trimming took off 5 bases at V and 9 bases at J, with 13 bases between the two ends. Germline CDR1 reads MNHNY; CDR2 reads SVGAGI (reference sequence). This CDR3 is built from 13 residues. The CDR3 loop is CASSRDSEKKLFF. CDR3 nucleotides: TGTGCCAGCAGTAGAGACTCCGAAAAAAAACTGTTTTTT.

This chain joins TRBV29-1 and TRBJ1-1; TRBD1 matches at 7 bases. Germline V gene sequence: CDR1 SQVTM, CDR2 ANQGSEA. The CDR3 runs to 13 residues. J was trimmed by 1 base and V by 2 bases; bases with no gene match: 1. The DNA for the CDR3 is TGCAGCGTTGAAACAGGGGAGAACACTGAAGCTTTCTTT. It specifies CSVETGENTEAFF. The full variable domain, with the rest looked up from reference TRBV29-1 and TRBJ1-1, is SAVISQKPSRDICQRGTSLTIQCQVDSQVTMMFWYRQQPGQSLTLIATANQGSEATYESGFVIDKFPISRPNLTFSTLTVSNMSPEDSSIYLCSVETGENTEAFFGQGTRLTVV.

The rearrangement links TRBV7-9 to TRBJ1-4; 8 bases are a match to TRBD1. CDR1 is SEHNR and CDR2 is FQNEAQ in the germline V gene (reference sequence). The CDR3 has 14 residues. After removal of 4 bases from V and 8 bases from J, the junction contained 6 bases not matched to a gene. The CDR3 is CASSYGQGGEKLFF. The DNA of the CDR3 is TGTGCCAGCAGCTACGGACAGGGAGGCGAAAAACTGTTTTTT. Drawing the rest from reference TRBV7-9 and TRBJ1-4, the complete variable domain is DTGVSQNPRHKITKRGQNVTFRCDPISEHNRLYWYRQTLGQGPEFLTYFQNEAQLEKSRLLSDRFSAERPKGSFSTLEIQRTEQGDSAMYLCASSYGQGGEKLFFGSGTQLSVL.

This clonotype has a handful of counts. The chain combines TRBV5-6 with TRBJ2-5, with a tentative D call TRBD2 (6 bases). From germline, CDR1 is SGHDT and CDR2 YYEEEE. Trimming pared 2 bases from V and 5 bases from J, leaving 10 bases between. The CDR3 runs 13 residues. In nucleotides, the CDR3 is TGTGCCAGCAGCTTACCGGGGGTCGAGACCCAGTACTTC. The encoded protein is CASSLPGVETQYF.

V usage is TRBV20-1 and J usage is TRBJ2-1; 11 nucleotides match TRBD2. The germline gives CDR1 DFQATT, CDR2 SNEGSKA (reference sequence). V shed 6 bases, J shed 8 bases, and the junction held 6 bases outside the gene matches. CDR3 length: 13 residues. The CDR3, as DNA: TGCAGTGCGACTAGCGGGGCGGAGTATGAGCAGTTCTTC. The encoded protein is CSATSGAEYEQFF.

The gene calls are TRBV5-1 and TRBJ2-2; 10 positions agree with TRBD2. CDR3 length equals 17 residues. The V segment lost 0 bases and the J segment 2 bases; nucleotides outside the gene matches: 4. The germline V gene encodes CDR1 SGHRS and CDR2 YFSETQ. The DNA for the CDR3 is TGCGCCAGCAGCTTGGCCCGGACTAGCGGCAACACCGGGGAGCTGTTTTTT. This encodes CASSLARTSGNTGELFF. The entire variable domain, with the rest obtained from reference TRBV5-1 and TRBJ2-2, is as follows: KAGVTQTPRYLIKTRGQQVTLSCSPISGHRSVSWYQQTPGQGLQFLFEYFSETQRNKGNFPGRFSGRQFSNSRSEMNVSTLELGDSALYLCASSLARTSGNTGELFFGEGSRLTVL.

This clonotype has only a few counts. The chain uses TRBV5-1 and TRBJ2-1, with 11 bases identical to TRBD1. V lost 0 bases and J lost 8; bases outside the gene matches: 4. Germline V gene data show CDR1 as SGHRS and CDR2 as YFSETQ. This CDR3 spans 15 amino acids. The CDR3 sequence is CASSLGDRGWDEQFF. DNA of the CDR3: TGCGCCAGCAGCTTGGGGGACAGGGGGTGGGATGAGCAGTTCTTC.

Only a few counts were recorded for this clonotype. The rearrangement joins TRBV5-1 to TRBJ2-3; 8 bases are shared with TRBD2. Germline V gene sequence: CDR1 SGHRS, CDR2 YFSETQ. This CDR3 comprises 16 residues. V dropped 1 base and J dropped 2; count of bases not matched to a gene: 6. In DNA form, the CDR3 reads TGCGCCAGCAGCTTGAGGGGTAGCGGGGCCACAGATACGCAGTATTTT. Amino acid sequence: CASSLRGSGATDTQYF.

The sample holds a few counts of this clonotype. V and J are TRBV20-1 and TRBJ2-7; D possibly matches TRBD1 or TRBD2 (6 bases each). V lost 6 bases and J lost 3, with 30 bases in between. CDR3 length equals 18 residues. Germline-derived CDR1 and CDR2 are DFQATT and SNEGSKA (reference sequence). CDR3 region: CSAKGGKELYQLNYEQYF. In DNA, the CDR3 is TGCAGTGCCAAGGGGGGTAAGGAGCTCTATCAGTTGAACTACGAGCAGTACTTC.

The chain couples TRBV18 to TRBJ2-7; either TRBD1 or TRBD2 may supply D (5 bases each). This CDR3 contains 15 residues. Germline CDR1 reads KGHSH; CDR2 reads LQKENI. V was pared by 6 bases and J by 7 bases, with 22 bases between. CDR3: CASSYTGGTLNEQYF. The CDR3 nucleotides are TGTGCCAGCTCGTACACAGGAGGAACACTTAATGAGCAGTACTTC.

The V gene is TRBV6-2 or TRBV6-3, the J gene TRBJ2-1; TRBD2 is a possible D gene (6 bases). The germline V and J ends were trimmed by 6 bases and 8 bases, with 11 bases remaining between them. The CDR3 sequence is 12 residues long. Germline CDR1 reads MNHEY; CDR2 reads SVGEGT. Written as DNA, the CDR3 is TGTGCCAGCAGCAAAACTAGCTATGAGCAGTTCTTC. Translated, it gives CASSKTSYEQFF.

V gene TRBV20-1 combines with J gene TRBJ2-7; no firm D call. Germline-derived CDR1 and CDR2 are DFQATT and SNEGSKA (reference sequence). Deletions cut 6 bases from V and 3 bases from J, with 9 bases between. The CDR3 covers 11 residues. Here the CDR3 DNA reads TGCAGTGCCCAAGACGGCTACGAGCAGTACTTC. Translating gives CSAQDGYEQYF.

This clonotype was found a few times. This chain joins TRBV18 and TRBJ1-2; unclear D gene. CDR1 is KGHSH and CDR2 is LQKENI in the germline V gene. The CDR3 loop spans 12 amino acids. Deletions cut 2 bases from V and 7 bases from J, with 8 bases between. CDR3: CASSPAGVGYTF. The CDR3 nucleotides are TGTGCCAGCTCACCAGCCGGGGTTGGCTACACCTTC.

V and J are TRBV12-3 or TRBV12-4 and TRBJ2-3; 7 bases map to TRBD2. The CDR3 has 13 residues. The junction had 2 bases not matched to a gene; V was cut back by 8 bases and J by 0 bases. CDR3 sequence: CASRAGSTDTQYF. The CDR3 nucleotides are TGTGCCAGCCGAGCGGGAAGCACAGATACGCAGTATTTT.

This clonotype was detected only a few times. V usage is TRBV7-8 and J usage is TRBJ2-5; TRBD1 is a possible D gene (6 bases). The CDR3 extends over 15 amino acids. Germline V lookup: CDR1 SGHVS, CDR2 FQNEAQ. The V end was cut by 5 bases, the J end by 5 bases, with 18 bases between. The CDR3 reads CASSARPRGSETQYF. DNA for the CDR3: TGTGCCAGCAGCGCAAGACCCAGGGGCTCGGAGACCCAGTACTTC.

This clonotype has only a few counts. This rearrangement joins TRBV25-1 to TRBJ2-3; 13 nucleotides line up with TRBD2. The CDR3 is made up of 17 amino acids. Germline V gives CDR1 MGHDK, CDR2 SYGVNS. V trimming: 4 bases; J trimming: 0 bases; junction bases outside the gene matches: 4. This CDR3 is CASSGTSGGASTDTQYF. DNA for the CDR3: TGTGCCAGCAGTGGGACTAGCGGGGGTGCTAGCACAGATACGCAGTATTTT. Using reference TRBV25-1 and TRBJ2-3 for the parts outside the CDR3, the full variable domain is EADIYQTPRYLVIGTGKKITLECSQTMGHDKMYWYQQDPGMELHLIHYSYGVNSTEKGDLSSESTVSRIRTEHFPLTLESARPSHTSQYLCASSGTSGGASTDTQYFGPGTRLTVL.

The sample holds a few counts of this clonotype. The chain uses TRBV7-8 and TRBJ2-2, with TRBD2 as a possible D gene (5 bases). V lost 1 base and J lost 5, with 8 bases in between. The germline CDR1 and CDR2 sequences are SGHVS and FQNEAQ. The length of the CDR3 is 14 residues. The CDR3, as DNA: TGTGCCAGCAGCTTAGTGGAGGTGACCGGGGAGCTGTTTTTT. Translated, it gives CASSLVEVTGELFF.

V usage is TRBV3-1 and J usage is TRBJ2-7; D call uncertain. V lost 2 bases and J 2 bases, leaving 10 bases between the germline ends. The germline V gene encodes CDR1 LGHDT and CDR2 YNNKEL (reference sequence). The CDR3 has 14 amino acids. Here the CDR3 reads CASSQRMVTYEQYF. The CDR3 DNA reads as TGTGCCAGCAGCCAACGGATGGTGACCTACGAGCAGTACTTC.

Here the CDR3 reads CSAQKPGAGTNEKLFF. The CDR3 DNA sequence: TGCAGTGCCCAGAAACCAGGGGCGGGGACTAATGAAAAACTGTTTTTT. The chain combines TRBV20-1 with TRBJ1-4; D may be TRBD1 (6 bases). Germline CDR1 DFQATT, CDR2 SNEGSKA (reference sequence). This CDR3 region has 16 residues. Trimming left V 6 bases short and J 2 bases short, with 19 bases between.

This clonotype has just one count. The V gene is TRBV3-1, the J gene TRBJ2-1, with 8 bases that match TRBD2. The CDR3 runs 15 residues. Germline CDR1 is LGHDT and CDR2 is YNNKEL (reference sequence). Losses at the gene ends were 1 base for V and 5 bases for J; bases not matched to a gene: 4. This chain's CDR3 is CASSQVSGKNNEQFF. CDR3 nucleotide sequence: TGTGCCAGCAGCCAAGTTAGCGGGAAAAACAATGAGCAGTTCTTC.